Shown below are 21 T cell receptor beta chains from a single sample sequenced in a study of Graves' ophthalmopathy and Graves' hyperthyroidism. The authors amplified TCR beta CDR3 regions from RNA transcripts. First-round RT-PCR employed HTBI primers, with a second-round multiplex PCR after it. One entry per CDR3 protein results from TCRdb running MiXCR on the multiplex PCR reads. The data hold some 410,000 distinct CDR3 sequences, with under 25% observed a single time. Input material: peripheral blood. The receptors stem from a young woman with stable Graves' hyperthyroidism.

This clonotype has more than one count but fewer than ten. The rearrangement joins TRBV27 to TRBJ1-2; D is uncertain. CDR3 size: 14 residues. Germline CDR1 and CDR2: MNHEY and SMNVEV (reference sequence). V was pared by 5 bases and J by 0 bases, with 10 bases between. The CDR3 spells CASSLAATNYGYTF. The CDR3 DNA reads TGTGCCAGCAGTCTTGCGGCGACTAACTATGGCTACACCTTC.

This clonotype was observed at least ten times. This chain joins TRBV6-1 and TRBJ1-5, with 12 positions matching TRBD1. Trimming removed 4 bases from V and 7 bases from J; junction bases left unmatched: 8. The CDR3 spans 16 residues. Germline V gene sequence: CDR1 MNHNS, CDR2 SASEGT. CDR3 nucleotides: TGTGCCAGCAGTGCCCGGGACAGGGGGCTGGGACAGCCCCAGCATTTT. It encodes CASSARDRGLGQPQHF.

In its sample, this clonotype was seen a few times. J is TRBJ1-2 and V is TRBV20-1, with 7 bases matching TRBD1. The CDR3 has 13 amino acids. The germline V gene has CDR1 DFQATT and CDR2 SNEGSKA (reference sequence). The CDR3 DNA sequence: TGCATCCCTGGACAGGCGACTAACTATGGCTACACCTTC. Its protein is CIPGQATNYGYTF.

This clonotype was observed at least ten times. The chain carries TRBV5-1 and TRBJ1-1; TRBD1 matches at 10 bases. CDR1 and CDR2 (germline): SGHRS, YFSETQ. The CDR3 spans 13 residues. Trimming took 7 bases from V and 6 from J; bases not matched to a gene: 6. DNA for the CDR3: TGCGCCAGCTCCGGGACAGGGGACGCTGAAGCTTTCTTT. Its translation: CASSGTGDAEAFF.

This clonotype was seen at least ten times. The V and J genes are TRBV20-1 and TRBJ2-7; TRBD2 matches 14 bases. After removal of 6 bases from V and 2 bases from J, the junction contained 12 bases not matched to a gene. Germline lookup yields CDR1 DFQATT and CDR2 SNEGSKA (reference sequence). The CDR3 covers 17 residues. CDR3 in amino acids: CSAEPGLAGALTYEQYF. In DNA, the CDR3 is TGCAGTGCCGAGCCGGGACTAGCGGGAGCCTTAACCTACGAGCAGTACTTC.

The chain combines TRBV3-1 with TRBJ2-5; D ambiguous. This CDR3 region has 13 residues. Trimming pared 3 bases from V and 2 bases from J, leaving 7 bases between. Germline lookup yields CDR1 LGHDT and CDR2 YNNKEL (reference sequence). This chain's CDR3 is CASSHHSQETQYF. The CDR3, as DNA: TGTGCCAGCAGCCATCATAGTCAAGAGACCCAGTACTTC.

The J gene is TRBJ2-7, the V gene TRBV28; tentative D call: TRBD1 (5 bases). V lost 5 bases to trimming and J lost 3 bases, with 14 bases between them. The CDR3 is 14 amino acids. Per the germline V gene, CDR1 is MDHEN and CDR2 is SYDVKM. The CDR3 here is CASSLGVRYYEQYF. The CDR3 DNA sequence: TGTGCCAGCAGTCTAGGGGTGAGGTACTACGAGCAGTACTTC.

A note on this clonotype: This clone may be a read error of a much larger clone one base away. This CDR3 reads CASRPPANTGELCF. The CDR3, as DNA: TGTGCCAGCCGCCCGCCTGCGAACACCGGGGAGCTGTGTTTT. This chain links TRBV12-3 or TRBV12-4 with TRBJ2-2, with a tentative D call TRBD2 (5 bases). This CDR3 has 14 amino acids.

This clonotype was seen at least ten times. The chain joins TRBV12-3 or TRBV12-4 to TRBJ2-6, with D uncertain. This CDR3 has 14 amino acids. The V end lost 7 bases, the J end lost 0 bases, and 7 bases lay between the germline ends. The CDR3 region is CASTRSSGANVLTF. CDR3 nucleotide sequence: TGTGCCAGCACCAGGAGCTCTGGGGCCAACGTCCTGACTTTC.

This clonotype was picked up many times. CDR3 region: CASSYMIPNYIQYF. The CDR3 coding sequence is TGTGCCAGCAGTTACATGATCCCCAACTACATTCAGTACTTC. V usage is TRBV6-5 and J usage is TRBJ2-4; D not resolved. Germline V CDR1 and CDR2: MNHEY, SVGAGI. Trimming shortened V by 2 bases and J by 8 bases, and 13 bases separated the two germline ends. This CDR3 comprises 14 residues.

In its sample, this clonotype was seen many times. The chain carries TRBV29-1 and TRBJ1-1; TRBD1 matches 9 bases. The CDR3 extends over 15 amino acids. Germline V CDR1 and CDR2: SQVTM, ANQGSEA. With 6 bases clipped from V and 8 bases from J, the junction kept 16 bases outside the gene matches. CDR3 sequence (DNA): TGCAGCGTAAAATACCGGCTCCGGGACAGGGAGGAAGCTTTCTTT. This gives the protein CSVKYRLRDREEAFF.

This clonotype was detected ten times or more. J is TRBJ2-7 and V is TRBV29-1, with D unclear. V lost 1 base and J 2 bases, leaving 9 bases between the germline ends. The CDR3 runs to 13 residues. Germline V gives CDR1 SQVTM, CDR2 ANQGSEA. CDR3 sequence (DNA): TGCAGCGTTGAAGGCTCAGCCCCCTACGAGCAGTACTTC. Translation: CSVEGSAPYEQYF.

This rearrangement joins TRBV12-3 or TRBV12-4 to TRBJ2-7; 12 nucleotides match TRBD1. The CDR3 has 16 residues. Unmatched junction bases numbered 8, after V lost 4 bases and J lost 4 bases. The CDR3 region has the DNA TGTGCCAGCAGTTACGGGACAGGGGGCGCAGCATACGAGCAGTACTTC. Encoded protein: CASSYGTGGAAYEQYF.

This clonotype was recorded at least ten times. V usage is TRBV19 and J usage is TRBJ1-1; D is ambiguous. The CDR3 contains 16 residues. The V gene lost 0 bases and the J gene lost 0 bases, with 11 bases spanning the gap. Germline CDR1 is LNHDA and CDR2 is SQIVND (reference sequence). The CDR3 sequence: CASSIDPVGMNTEAFF. CDR3 DNA: TGTGCCAGTAGTATAGACCCCGTCGGGATGAACACTGAAGCTTTCTTT.

This clonotype was counted ten times or more. The chain employs TRBV6-1 and TRBJ2-6, with a weak D call TRBD2 (6 bases). CDR3 length: 15 amino acids. The V end lost 6 bases, the J end lost 4 bases, and 13 bases lay between the germline ends. Germline CDR1 reads MNHNS; CDR2 reads SASEGT. The CDR3 DNA reads TGTGCCAGCAGCCGCGGGGTGTGGGGGGCCAACGTCCTGACTTTC. Translation gives CASSRGVWGANVLTF.

This clonotype was counted many times. This rearrangement joins TRBV7-8 to TRBJ2-7, with D possibly matching TRBD1 (6 bases). The CDR3 totals 16 residues. In germline, CDR1 is SGHVS, CDR2 FQNEAQ. V lost 2 bases and J 0 bases, leaving 14 bases between the germline ends. This chain's CDR3 is CASSLPRRGSSYEQYF. As DNA, the CDR3 is TGTGCCAGCAGCTTACCGCGTAGGGGGAGCTCCTACGAGCAGTACTTC.

The rearrangement joins TRBV6-1 to TRBJ1-1; TRBD1 might be the D (6 bases). Trimming took 11 bases from V and 1 from J, leaving 17 bases between them. The length of the CDR3 is 14 residues. CDR1 and CDR2 from the germline V gene are MNHNS and SASEGT. CDR3 in DNA: TGTGCCGTATCAAGGGGGGTAGCGAACACTGAAGCTTTCTTT. Translated, it gives CAVSRGVANTEAFF.

This clonotype was found many times. One junction end disagrees with the germline gene, perhaps due to a read error. V gene TRBV5-1 combines with J gene TRBJ1-6; the match to TRBD1 covers 10 bases. The CDR3 covers 15 residues. Looked up from germline, CDR1 is SGHRS and CDR2 is YFSETQ. This chain's CDR3 is CASSLDRGYNSPLHF. The DNA for the CDR3 is TGTGCCAGCAGCCTGGACAGGGGGTATAATTCACCCCTCCACTTT.

This clonotype was seen many times. V and J are TRBV7-3 and TRBJ2-7, with TRBD2 identical over 8 bases. Losses at the gene ends were 5 bases for V and 7 bases for J; bases not matched to a gene: 13. The CDR3 consists of 15 residues. Germline V gene data show CDR1 as SGHTA and CDR2 as FQGTGA. As DNA, the CDR3 is TGTGCCAGCAGCCCCGGGGTACAGCGGGAGAGAGAGCAGTACTTC. This translates into CASSPGVQREREQYF.

In this sample, this clonotype turned up many times. V gene TRBV12-3 or TRBV12-4 combines with J gene TRBJ1-3, with D tentatively TRBD1 (6 bases). Trimming shortened V by 7 bases and J by 4 bases, and 17 bases separated the two germline ends. The CDR3 is made up of 15 amino acids. In DNA form, the CDR3 reads TGTGCCAGCAAAACGACAGGTCCCCTCGGAAACACCATATATTTT. The encoded protein is CASKTTGPLGNTIYF.

A word on this clonotype: No conserved phenylalanine or tryptophan is present at the end of the CDR3, so a read error is the likely explanation. This sequence joins TRBV4-3 and TRBJ2-7; 10 bases match TRBD1. The CDR3 contains 14 residues. Per germline, CDR1 LGHNA and CDR2 YSLEER. CDR3 in DNA: TGCGCCTGCAGCCAAGACAGGGGGCGGTACGAGCAGTACTTG. Translation: CACSQDRGRYEQYL.